This entry lists 25 T cell receptor beta chains sequenced from one sample in a study of blood T cell repertoires in COVID-19. This table comes from immunoSEQ multiplex PCR, and its TCRdb copy is limited to in-frame clones, with some not included. The sample includes about 270,000 clones, about 88% of them seen just once. Sequencing was done on a sample of PBMCs or T cells enriched from blood (not recorded which). The receptors stem from a woman aged 50 to 60 who had recovered from COVID-19.

V gene TRBV28 combines with J gene TRBJ1-5; D may be TRBD1 (6 bases). Trimming stripped 6 bases from V and 7 bases from J, with 19 bases between. The CDR3 is 15 amino acids. Germline lookup yields CDR1 MDHEN and CDR2 SYDVKM. Here the CDR3 reads CASRDPTGRGQPQHF. The CDR3 DNA sequence: TGTGCCAGCAGGGACCCAACAGGGAGGGGGCAGCCCCAGCATTTT.

The chain recombines TRBV28 with TRBJ1-4; maybe TRBD1 (5 bases). Germline-derived CDR1 and CDR2 are MDHEN and SYDVKM. The CDR3 totals 16 residues. V was clipped by 8 bases and J by 0 bases, with 16 bases between them. As DNA, the CDR3 is TGTGCCAGCCTCCCCCGGGGGGTTGCAACTAATGAAAAACTGTTTTTT. The encoded protein is CASLPRGVATNEKLFF.

The rearrangement links TRBV9 to TRBJ2-3; D is uncertain. Deletions cut 0 bases from V and 2 bases from J, with 4 bases between. CDR3 length: 13 residues. CDR1 and CDR2 from the germline V gene are SGDLS and YYNGEE. The CDR3 loop reads CASSVDYTDTQYF. Written as DNA, the CDR3 is TGTGCCAGCAGCGTAGACTACACAGATACGCAGTATTTT.

The chain links TRBV4-2 to TRBJ1-5; 8 bases are a match to TRBD1. The CDR3 is made up of 15 amino acids. V lost 4 bases and J lost 4; bases outside the gene matches: 6. Germline assignment: CDR1 LGHNA and CDR2 YNFKEQ. CDR3 region: CASSPEGQVNQPQHF. The CDR3 DNA is TGTGCCAGCAGCCCCGAGGGACAGGTAAATCAGCCCCAGCATTTT.

This sequence joins TRBV29-1 and TRBJ2-7, with TRBD2 matching over 11 bases. This CDR3 comprises 15 residues. V was pared by 6 bases and J by 7 bases, with 14 bases of the junction left unmatched. Germline CDR1 SQVTM, CDR2 ANQGSEA. The DNA for the CDR3 is TGCAGCGTCCGGACGCCACTAGCGGGAGTGGGGGAGCAGTACTTC. As protein: CSVRTPLAGVGEQYF.

As to this clone: The same CDR3 can be traced to other DNA sequences in this sample. The J gene is TRBJ1-2, the V gene TRBV28, with 7 bases fitting TRBD1. The CDR3 loop spans 13 amino acids. V trimming: 3 bases; J trimming: 3 bases; junction bases outside the gene matches: 1. Germline V lookup: CDR1 MDHEN, CDR2 SYDVKM. CDR3 region: CASSFGQDYGYTF. The CDR3 nucleotides read TGTGCCAGCAGTTTTGGACAGGACTATGGCTACACCTTC.

For this clone: The sample holds other DNA sequences that translate to the same CDR3. The gene calls are TRBV7-3 and TRBJ2-5; weak D call: TRBD1 (5 bases). The CDR3 is made up of 13 amino acids. CDR1 SGHTA and CDR2 FQGTGA come from the germline V gene. V lost 2 bases and J 4 bases, leaving 8 bases between the germline ends. The CDR3 here is CASSLSRGETQYF. CDR3 bases: TGTGCCAGCAGCTTATCAAGGGGAGAGACCCAGTACTTC.

About this clone: The same CDR3 is also encoded by other DNA sequences in this sample. This rearrangement joins TRBV28 to TRBJ1-3; D not certain. The germline CDR1 and CDR2 sequences are MDHEN and SYDVKM. This CDR3 is built from 11 residues. V gave up 5 bases and J gave up 3 bases, with 2 bases separating them. As DNA, the CDR3 is TGTGCCAGCAGTCTTGGAAACACCATATATTTT. Its protein product is CASSLGNTIYF.

The genes are TRBV7-9 and TRBJ1-5; 8 positions match TRBD1. Losses at the gene ends were 5 bases for V and 7 bases for J; bases not matched to a gene: 13. This CDR3 is built from 16 residues. Per the germline V gene, CDR1 is SEHNR and CDR2 is FQNEAQ (reference sequence). The CDR3 sequence is CASSSWTGRRDQPQHF. The CDR3 DNA follows: TGTGCCAGCAGCAGTTGGACAGGGCGAAGAGACCAGCCCCAGCATTTT.

The chain joins TRBV28 to TRBJ1-1; D possibly corresponds to TRBD1 (5 bases). This CDR3 is built from 14 residues. Germline values: CDR1 MDHEN, CDR2 SYDVKM. V shed 6 bases and J shed 5 bases, with 16 bases lying between them. The CDR3 region has the DNA TGTGCCAGCAGGACAAAAGGGGTGGAAACTGAAGCTTTCTTT. This gives the protein CASRTKGVETEAFF.

The chain recombines TRBV7-2 with TRBJ2-5; D perhaps matches TRBD2 (5 bases). Trimming stripped 7 bases from V and 2 bases from J, with 17 bases between. Germline lookup yields CDR1 SGHTA and CDR2 FQGNSA. The CDR3 contains 15 residues. CDR3 sequence reads: CASTPGSSVQETQYF. CDR3 DNA sequence: TGTGCCAGCACCCCGGGGAGCAGCGTTCAAGAGACCCAGTACTTC. Full variable domain (rest looked up from reference TRBV7-2 and TRBJ2-5): GAGVSQSPSNKVTEKGKDVELRCDPISGHTALYWYRQSLGQGLEFLIYFQGNSAPDKSGLPSDRFSAERTGGSVSTLTIQRTQQEDSAVYLCASTPGSSVQETQYFGPGTRLLVL.

The chain carries TRBV19 and TRBJ1-5; 7 bases align to TRBD1. This CDR3 comprises 15 residues. Germline V gene sequence: CDR1 LNHDA, CDR2 SQIVND (reference sequence). Trimming removed 5 bases from V and 3 bases from J; junction bases left unmatched: 7. The CDR3 DNA reads as TGTGCCAGTAGTGACGGACAGGTAGACAATCAGCCCCAGCATTTT. It encodes CASSDGQVDNQPQHF.

The rearrangement joins TRBV3-1 (or the pseudogene TRBV3-2) to TRBJ1-6; unclear D gene. CDR1 LGHDT and CDR2 YNNKEL come from the germline V gene (reference sequence). The V gene lost 4 bases and the J gene lost 6 bases, with 10 bases spanning the gap. The CDR3 has 14 amino acids. CDR3 sequence: CASSPRASNSPLHF. The CDR3 DNA follows: TGTGCCAGCAGCCCGCGGGCCTCTAATTCACCCCTCCACTTT.

The gene calls are TRBV28 and TRBJ1-2; TRBD1 matches at 11 bases. V was pared by 6 bases and J by 10 bases, with 25 bases of the junction left unmatched. The CDR3 sequence is 19 residues long. Germline V gives CDR1 MDHEN, CDR2 SYDVKM. As DNA, the CDR3 is TGTGCCAGCAGCGCGCCGCTCTCACCGGGACAGGGGGGGAGCTGGCTCTACACCTTC. It yields the protein CASSAPLSPGQGGSWLYTF.

This clone was counted only a few times. The V and J genes are TRBV28 and TRBJ2-7, with D uncertain. Between the trimmed V and J ends, which lost 1 base and 2 bases, there was a span of 6 bases. Germline V lookup: CDR1 MDHEN, CDR2 SYDVKM. The CDR3 has 13 amino acids. This CDR3 is CASSLLATYEQYF. The CDR3 nucleotides read TGTGCCAGCAGTTTATTGGCCACCTACGAGCAGTACTTC.

V and J are TRBV11-2 and TRBJ2-2, with 8 bases identical to TRBD1. The CDR3 sequence is 18 residues long. Per the germline V gene, CDR1 is SGHAT and CDR2 is FQNNGV. J lost 1 base, V lost 1 base, and 8 bases had no gene match. CDR3 sequence: CASSLVWSGGRNTGELFF. DNA for the CDR3: TGTGCCAGCAGCTTAGTTTGGTCAGGGGGCAGGAACACCGGGGAGCTGTTTTTT.

This clone showed up just once. This chain connects TRBV30 to TRBJ2-3, with 11 bases fitting TRBD2. CDR1 is GTSNPN, CDR2 SVGIG, per germline (reference sequence). V gave up 5 bases and J gave up 2 bases; unmatched junction bases: 9. The CDR3 consists of 16 residues. The CDR3 region is CAWRKGTSGPTDTQYF. CDR3 DNA: TGTGCCTGGCGGAAAGGGACTAGCGGACCCACAGATACGCAGTATTTT.

The rearrangement uses TRBV28 and TRBJ1-4; 7 nucleotides align to TRBD1. V lost 6 bases, J lost 6 bases, and 13 bases stayed unmatched. This CDR3 region has 16 residues. Germline V CDR1 and CDR2: MDHEN, SYDVKM. The CDR3 nucleotides read TGTGCCAGCAGCGGCAGGGGCGGACAGGCATATGAAAAACTGTTTTTT. Translated: CASSGRGGQAYEKLFF.

The chain couples TRBV21-1 to TRBJ2-7; the D call in the table, TRBD1, was not verified against the DNA. TRBV21-1 is noted as a pseudogene. There are 19 residues in the CDR3. Here the CDR3 DNA reads TGTGCCAGCAGCAAAGAAAAGTTGGTGAAGGGGGAACTCTCCTACGAGCAGTACTTC. This codes for CASSKEKLVKGELSYEQYF.

The CDR3 spells CASSVSTSGSPYNEQFF. Written as DNA, the CDR3 is TGTGCCAGCAGCGTTTCGACTAGCGGGAGTCCCTACAATGAGCAGTTCTTC. V usage is TRBV9 and J usage is TRBJ2-1; the match to TRBD2 covers 12 bases. The V and J ends lost 2 bases and 2 bases, in that order; junction bases with no gene match: 5. The CDR3 runs to 17 residues. CDR1 and CDR2 (germline): SGDLS, YYNGEE.

The chain employs TRBV7-2 and TRBJ2-1; the match to TRBD2 covers 9 bases. The CDR3 is 15 amino acids. With V trimmed by 5 bases and J by 5 bases, 7 bases remained unmatched. Germline CDR1 reads SGHTA; CDR2 reads FQGNSA. CDR3 DNA sequence: TGTGCCAGCAGCGTTAGCGGGAGTTACAACAATGAGCAGTTCTTC. Its translation: CASSVSGSYNNEQFF.

The V gene is TRBV5-1, the J gene TRBJ1-4; no firm D call. The V and J ends lost 0 bases and 3 bases respectively, with 9 bases between them. CDR3 length: 15 amino acids. Germline CDR1 SGHRS, CDR2 YFSETQ. The CDR3 sequence: CASSLDRPPNEKLFF. CDR3 nucleotides: TGCGCCAGCAGCTTGGACAGACCACCTAATGAAAAACTGTTTTTT.

The rearrangement links TRBV11-3 to TRBJ2-3, with 9 bases lining up with TRBD2. V dropped 1 base and J dropped 4; count of bases not matched to a gene: 0. Germline assignment: CDR1 SGHNT and CDR2 YENEEA. CDR3 length equals 14 residues. DNA of the CDR3: TGTGCCAGCAGCTTAGGGACTAGCGCAGATACGCAGTATTTT. Residues: CASSLGTSADTQYF.

The chain employs TRBV18 and TRBJ2-1; D remains ambiguous. V was pared by 3 bases and J by 5 bases, with 11 bases between. The CDR3 length is 14 residues. Per the germline V gene, CDR1 is KGHSH and CDR2 is LQKENI. CDR3 sequence (DNA): TGTGCCAGCTCACCCTACTATTTAGACAATGAGCAGTTCTTC. It translates to CASSPYYLDNEQFF.

The chain employs TRBV5-4 and TRBJ2-2; weak D call: TRBD1 (5 bases). This CDR3 comprises 14 residues. The germline CDR1 and CDR2 sequences are SGHNT and YYREEE (reference sequence). Trimming removed 4 bases at V and 5 bases at J, with 12 bases between. CDR3 loop: CASSGAGLTGELFF. CDR3 sequence (DNA): TGTGCCAGCAGCGGAGCAGGGTTAACCGGGGAGCTGTTTTTT.